This entry describes one T cell receptor (beta chain). Antigen specificity is unknown. Germline lookup yields CDR1 SGHRS and CDR2 YFSETQ. V lost 3 bases and J 4 bases, leaving 13 bases between the germline ends. The CDR3 totals 15 residues. Amplification used 60 Vbeta primers and 13 Jbeta primers. Measured with immunoSEQ multiplex PCR; TCRdb has only the in-frame clones, and not every one. The data show some 170,000 clones, approximately 79% seen once. This sample was included in a study of cytomegalovirus exposure and HLA in healthy donors. Study results and caveats: It was likely that a cluster of highly shared sequence variants was a sequencing artifact. Earlier analysis looked at TCR beta V segments, and most were productive about 90% or about 30% of the time. A list of about 180 TCR beta chains associated with cytomegalovirus was given. TCR beta V- and J-gene trimming was later associated with a missense DCLRE1C variant.

The gene calls are TRBV5-1 and TRBJ2-2, with a weak D call TRBD1 (8 bases). The sample was PBMCs. This TCR derives from a man between 60 and 70 years old in good health and CMV-seronegative. The CDR3: CASSWTGRGTGELFF. CDR3 nucleotides: TGCGCCAGCAGCTGGACAGGGAGGGGCACCGGGGAGCTGTTTTTT.